Below, one T cell receptor beta chain is given with its context. Libraries were prepared by immunoSEQ multiplex PCR; TCRdb keeps only in-frame clonotypes and omits some of them. Here the sample spans some 68,000 clones, approximately 90% being singletons. This entry comes from a study of OX40 agonist ivuxolimab in advanced cancers. Whole-study context: Earlier treatment with anti-PD-1, anti-PD-L1 or anti-CTLA-4 was permitted, and under 50% had received some. Three patients had partial responses: one hepatocellular carcinoma, two cutaneous melanoma.

The sample in question was CD4+ or CD8+ T cells sorted from blood, obtained in a trial of the OX40 agonist ivuxolimab. The TCR sequence derives from an adult with an advanced solid tumor such as melanoma, head and neck, liver or kidney cancer.

The CDR3 bases are TGTGCCAGCAGGGCCTACTCGAGAGAAAAACTGTTTTTT. Amino acid sequence: CASRAYSREKLFF. The chain has TRBV6-1 and TRBJ1-4; D is uncertain. V gave up 6 bases and J gave up 8 bases, with 13 bases separating them. CDR3 length: 13 residues. Germline loops: CDR1 MNHNS, CDR2 SASEGT.